Given below is one TCR beta chain in context. Data came from immunoSEQ multiplex PCR; TCRdb stores just in-frame clones and leaves some out. The table lists about 480,000 clones, roughly 78% of them singletons. V dropped 5 bases and J dropped 8 bases, with 16 bases sitting between them. The CDR3 sequence is 14 residues long. Looked up from germline, CDR1 is LNHDA and CDR2 is SQIVND (reference sequence). The sample comes from a study of shared clonotypes between healthy human individuals. Sequences were obtained from PBMCs. The sequence was obtained from a woman between 35 and 50 years old in good health. Some clones in this sample may be carry-over from other donors' samples. The genes are TRBV19 and TRBJ2-1; perhaps TRBD2 as D (6 bases). The CDR3 sequence is CASSYAGIRDEQFF. The CDR3, as DNA: TGTGCCAGTAGTTATGCGGGAATAAGGGATGAGCAGTTCTTC.